This T cell receptor (beta chain) was profiled in a study of control samples from healthy donors and cancer patients. With 6 bases removed from V and 3 bases from J, the gap between germline ends came to 11 bases. The CDR3 is 13 residues long. Germline lookup yields CDR1 SNHLY and CDR2 FYNNEI. Using immunoSEQ multiplex PCR, the repertoire was profiled, and TCRdb retains in-frame clones only, with some absent. In the table there are about 85,000 clones, 85% to 90% of which are singletons. The sequenced material came from blood. This TCR was recovered from a woman in her sixties in good health. The V call is TRBV2, the J call TRBJ2-5; weak D call: TRBD1 (5 bases). The CDR3 DNA follows: TGTGCCAGCAGAGGCACAGGCGAAGAGACCCAGTACTTC. Translation: CASRGTGEETQYF.